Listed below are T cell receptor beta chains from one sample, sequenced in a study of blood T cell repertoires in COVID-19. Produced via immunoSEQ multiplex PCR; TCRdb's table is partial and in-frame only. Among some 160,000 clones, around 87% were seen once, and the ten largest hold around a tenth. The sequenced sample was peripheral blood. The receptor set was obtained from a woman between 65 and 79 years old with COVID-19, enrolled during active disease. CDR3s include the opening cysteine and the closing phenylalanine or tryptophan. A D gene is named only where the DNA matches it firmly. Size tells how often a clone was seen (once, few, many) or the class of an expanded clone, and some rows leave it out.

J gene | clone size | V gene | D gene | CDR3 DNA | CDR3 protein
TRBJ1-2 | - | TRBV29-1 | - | TGCAGCGTTTTTGACAGGAACTATGGCTACACCTTC | CSVFDRNYGYTF
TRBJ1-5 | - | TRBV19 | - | TGTGCCAGTAGTATCACCGAGCGGGACTCGCCCCAGCATTTT | CASSITERDSPQHF
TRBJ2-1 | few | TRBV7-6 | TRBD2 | TGTGCCAGCAGCTCAAGTACTAGCGGGGGCTCGGGTGAGCAGTTCTTC | CASSSSTSGGSGEQFF
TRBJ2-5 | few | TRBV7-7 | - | TGTGCTAGCAGCCCGAGGGGTCGGGACTCCGAGACCCAGTACTTC | CASSPRGRDSETQYF
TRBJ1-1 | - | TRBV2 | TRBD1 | TGTGCCAGCAGTCCCCAGGGGGCTGAGAACACTGAAGCTTTCTTT | CASSPQGAENTEAFF
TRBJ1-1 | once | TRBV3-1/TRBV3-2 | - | TGTGCCAGCAGCCACGACGGGAGTTACTCTGAAGCTTTCTTT | CASSHDGSYSEAFF
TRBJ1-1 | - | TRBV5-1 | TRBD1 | TGCGCCAGCAACCAACAGGGGGCGCGCGGCACTGAAGCTTTCTTT | CASNQQGARGTEAFF
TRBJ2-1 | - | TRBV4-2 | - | TGTGCCAGCAGCCAAGATTATGGGGCCTCCTACAATGAGCAGTTCTTC | CASSQDYGASYNEQFF
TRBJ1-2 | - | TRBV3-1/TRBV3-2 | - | TGTGCCAGCAGCCTTAGGTCGAGCGGGGGCAACTATGGCTACACCTTC | CASSLRSSGGNYGYTF
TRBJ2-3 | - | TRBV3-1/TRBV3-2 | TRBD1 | TGTGCCAGCAGCCATCCCGGACAGGGCGGTGGGACAGATACGCAGTATTTT | CASSHPGQGGGTDTQYF
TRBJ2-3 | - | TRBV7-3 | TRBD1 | TGTGCCAGCAGTCAGACAGGGATGTCAGATACGCAGTATTTT | CASSQTGMSDTQYF
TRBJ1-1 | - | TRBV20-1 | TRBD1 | TGCAGTGCTAGTCCGGGACAGGGAGTTAAGGAAGCTTTCTTT | CSASPGQGVKEAFF
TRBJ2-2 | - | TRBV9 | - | TGTGCCAGCAGCGTATCTTCGACATCGAACACCGGGGAGCTGTTTTTT | CASSVSSTSNTGELFF
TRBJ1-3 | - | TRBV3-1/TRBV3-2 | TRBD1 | TGTGCCAGCAGCCCCCAGGGGGTTGGAAACACCATATATTTT | CASSPQGVGNTIYF
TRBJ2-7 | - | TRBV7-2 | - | TGTGCCAGCAGCTTAGATTCAGGCCCCCCCAAGGAGCAGTACTTC | CASSLDSGPPKEQYF
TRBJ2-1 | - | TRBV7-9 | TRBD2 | TGTGCCAGCAGCGCCAGAGCGGGGGGAAGCGATGAGCAGTTCTTC | CASSARAGGSDEQFF
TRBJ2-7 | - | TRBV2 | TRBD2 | TGTGCCAGCAGGGCCGGGACTAGCGCCTACGAGCAGTACTTC | CASRAGTSAYEQYF
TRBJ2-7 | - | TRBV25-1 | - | TGTGCCAGCAAACGGGGGTACGAGCAGTACTTC | CASKRGYEQYF
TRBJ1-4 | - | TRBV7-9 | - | TGTGCCAGCAGCTTTGACTATGGGCCTGAAAAACTGTTTTTT | CASSFDYGPEKLFF
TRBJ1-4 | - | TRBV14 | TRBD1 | TGTGCCAGCAGCCAAGATCGGGGACAGGGGTATCCAACTAATGAAAAACTGTTTTTT | CASSQDRGQGYPTNEKLFF
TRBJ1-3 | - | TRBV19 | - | TGTGCCAGTAGTATGGGACTTCGGGGAAACACCATATATTTT | CASSMGLRGNTIYF
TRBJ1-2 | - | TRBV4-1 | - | TGCGCCAGCAGCCAAATCGTCCAGGCACCTGGCTACACCTTC | CASSQIVQAPGYTF
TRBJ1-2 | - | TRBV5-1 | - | TGCGCCAGCAGCCCCCACTCCGTGTACTATGGCTACACCTTC | CASSPHSVYYGYTF
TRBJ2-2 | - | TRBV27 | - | TGTGCCAGCACGCGGCAGGGAGGCACCGGGGAGCTGTTTTTT | CASTRQGGTGELFF
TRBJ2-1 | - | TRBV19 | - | TGTGCCAGTAGTCAAGGCGGGTATGAGCAGTTCTTC | CASSQGGYEQFF
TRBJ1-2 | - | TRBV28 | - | TGTGCCAGCAGGTCAGGGGTTGGCTATGGCTACACCTTC | CASRSGVGYGYTF
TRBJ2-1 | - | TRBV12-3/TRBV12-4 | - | TGTGCCAGCACCTCCCACGAGATTGAGCAGTTCTTC | CASTSHEIEQFF
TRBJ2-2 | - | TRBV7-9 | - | TGTGCCAGCAGCTTAGAACTGGTGGAGCTGTTTTTT | CASSLELVELFF
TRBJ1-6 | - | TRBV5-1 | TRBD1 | TGCGCCAGCAGCCTAAGCGCGGGACAGGGTTACTATAATTCACCCCTCCACTTT | CASSLSAGQGYYNSPLHF
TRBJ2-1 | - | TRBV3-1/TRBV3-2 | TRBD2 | TGTGCCAGCAGTGTGACTAGCGGGGGGCCGAATGAGCAGTTCTTC | CASSVTSGGPNEQFF
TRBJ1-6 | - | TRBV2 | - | TGTGCCAGCAGTGCCGGACAGAATAATTCACCCCTCCACTTT | CASSAGQNNSPLHF
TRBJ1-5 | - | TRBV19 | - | TGTGCCAGTAGTATCTGGGGCAGACTGGGGAATCAGCCCCAGCATTTT | CASSIWGRLGNQPQHF
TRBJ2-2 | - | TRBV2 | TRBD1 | TGTGCCAGCAGGCGGACAGGGGAAACCGGGGAGCTGTTTTTT | CASRRTGETGELFF
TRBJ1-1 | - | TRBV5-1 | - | TGCGCCAGCAGCTCACAGGGCGGTCCCACTGAAGCTTTCTTT | CASSSQGGPTEAFF
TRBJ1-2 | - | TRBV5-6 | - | TGTGCCAGCAGCTTGGAACAGAACCGAGGCTACACCTTC | CASSLEQNRGYTF
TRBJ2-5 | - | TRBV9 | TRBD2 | TGTGCCAGCAGCGTAGGGATGGGCGGGGGACAAGAGACCCAGTACTTC | CASSVGMGGGQETQYF
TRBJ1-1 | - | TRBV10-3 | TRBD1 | TGTGCCATCACCCGGACAGGGGGCGAGATAACTGAAGCTTTCTTT | CAITRTGGEITEAFF
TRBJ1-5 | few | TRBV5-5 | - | TGTGCCAGCAGTTTCTCATTTAGTCAGCCCCAGCATTTT | CASSFSFSQPQHF
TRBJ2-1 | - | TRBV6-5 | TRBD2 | TGTGCCAGCAGAGGGGGGACTAGGACTGAGCAGTTCTTC | CASRGGTRTEQFF
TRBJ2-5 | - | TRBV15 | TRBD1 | TGTGCCACCAGCAGGGACAGGGCCCAAGAGACCCAGTACTTC | CATSRDRAQETQYF
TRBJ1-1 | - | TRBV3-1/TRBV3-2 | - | TGTGCCAGCAGCCTACGCTCGGGGGGCTGGACTGAAGCTTTCTTT | CASSLRSGGWTEAFF
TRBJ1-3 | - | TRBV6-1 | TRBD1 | TGTGCCAGCAGTTGGGACAGGGACCCCCGGAACACCATATATTTT | CASSWDRDPRNTIYF
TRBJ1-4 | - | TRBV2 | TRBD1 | TGTGCCAGCAGTGGGGACAGGAATGAAAAACTGTTTTTT | CASSGDRNEKLFF
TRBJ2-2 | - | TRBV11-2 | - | TGTGCCAGCAGCTTAAGCAGGTCCGGGGAGCTGTTTTTT | CASSLSRSGELFF
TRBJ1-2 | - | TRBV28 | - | TGTGCCAGTTCAGGGGCCATTCAGATCAACTATGGCTACACCTTC | CASSGAIQINYGYTF
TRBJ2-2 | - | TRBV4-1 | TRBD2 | TGCGCCAGCAGCCAAAGACTAGCGGGGAAGAACACCGGGGAGCTGTTTTTT | CASSQRLAGKNTGELFF
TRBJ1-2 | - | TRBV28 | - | TGTGCCAGCAGCTTCCCCGGGGATAACTATGGCTACACCTTC | CASSFPGDNYGYTF
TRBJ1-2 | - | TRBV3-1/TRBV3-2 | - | TGTGCCAGCAGCCCCTACAGGTTCAATGGCTACACCTTC | CASSPYRFNGYTF
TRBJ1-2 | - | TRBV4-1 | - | TGCGCCAGCAGCCAGGAGAATCTTTCGGGGGATGGCTACACCTTC | CASSQENLSGDGYTF